The 5 T cell receptor beta chains given below trace back to one sample, sequenced in a study of spatial heterogeneity in lung cancer. Via MiXCR, TCRdb re-called the 5' RACE reads, giving one row per CDR3 protein. The table has about 120,000 distinct CDR3 sequences, approximately 12% seen once. Stated time point: blood at routine non-recurrence follow-up after resection. From tumor, nontumor lung or frozen PBMC, whole RNA was taken unsorted for sequencing. Sample: PBMCs, taken at follow-up. Receptors were obtained from a male donor with early-stage non-small cell lung cancer.

This clonotype was counted ten times or more. V is TRBV20-1 and J is TRBJ1-3; tentatively, D is TRBD1 (6 bases). Trimming left V 6 bases short and J 0 bases short, with 9 bases between. Germline-derived CDR1 and CDR2 are DFQATT and SNEGSKA (reference sequence). The length of the CDR3 is 13 residues. CDR3 in amino acids: CSATGYSGNTIYF. CDR3 in DNA: TGCAGTGCCACAGGGTACTCTGGAAACACCATATATTTT.

The rearrangement joins TRBV6-1 to TRBJ2-3; a possible D gene is TRBD2 (6 bases). Germline V gene lookup returns CDR1 MNHNS and CDR2 SASEGT. The V and J ends lost 3 bases and 4 bases respectively, with 11 bases between them. The CDR3 has 14 residues. CDR3 amino acids: CASSESGVADTQYF. In DNA form, the CDR3 reads TGTGCCAGCAGTGAGTCGGGGGTCGCAGATACGCAGTATTTT.

This clonotype turned up a few times. The chain joins TRBV11-2 to TRBJ2-1; 12 positions agree with TRBD1. From germline, CDR1 is SGHAT and CDR2 FQNNGV. The CDR3 spans 17 residues. V was clipped by 5 bases and J by 4 bases; unmatched bases: 9. Written as DNA, the CDR3 is TGTGCCAGCAGCCCAGGGACAGGGGGCGGGGAGTACAATGAGCAGTTCTTC. Protein product: CASSPGTGGGEYNEQFF.

The rearrangement joins TRBV29-1 to TRBJ2-1; either TRBD1 or TRBD2 may fit D (6 bases each). V was clipped by 3 bases and J by 2 bases, with 26 bases between them. Germline assignment: CDR1 SQVTM and CDR2 ANQGSEA. The CDR3 spans 19 residues. The CDR3 here is CSVDLRARGLRVPYNEQFF. The CDR3 nucleotides are TGCAGCGTTGACCTGAGAGCCAGGGGACTCCGGGTACCCTACAATGAGCAGTTCTTC.

This clonotype was seen more than once but under ten times. The gene calls are TRBV4-3 and TRBJ1-2, with 11 bases lining up with TRBD1. The CDR3 totals 14 residues. V shed 5 bases and J 5 bases; nucleotides not matched to a gene: 4. CDR1 LGHNA and CDR2 YSLEER come from the germline V gene. The CDR3 is CASSVGQGEYGYTF. DNA of the CDR3: TGCGCCAGCAGCGTGGGACAGGGGGAATATGGCTACACCTTC.